These 2 T cell receptor beta chains originate from one sample sequenced in a study of blood T cells in healthy people across ages. The authors ran a second PCR of about 7 to 11 cycles using a sample-barcoded 5' primer and a J-beta primer mix. Via MiXCR, TCRdb re-called the 5' RACE reads, giving one row per CDR3 protein. The data contain approximately 1.5 million distinct CDR3 sequences, about 42% of them singletons. The source material was blood. The source of these receptors is a young woman in good health.

The chain combines TRBV15 with TRBJ2-3, with 8 bases lining up with TRBD2. The CDR3 totals 16 residues. The germline CDR1 and CDR2 sequences are LNHNV and YYDKDF (reference sequence). The trim removed 1 base at V and 4 bases at J, leaving 7 bases unmatched. CDR3 loop: CATSRASGLVADTQYF. Here the CDR3 DNA reads TGTGCCACCAGCAGAGCATCGGGACTAGTAGCAGATACGCAGTATTTT.

The chain combines TRBV9 with TRBJ1-5; D gene unclear. CDR1 is SGDLS and CDR2 is YYNGEE in the germline V gene. This CDR3 comprises 14 residues. V was cut by 0 bases and J by 9 bases, with 13 bases left in between. CDR3 loop: CASSVEGGGVPQHF. The CDR3 DNA follows: TGTGCCAGCAGCGTAGAGGGAGGCGGGGTGCCCCAGCATTTT.